This T cell receptor (beta chain) was recovered during a study of blood T cell repertoires in COVID-19 (dated by TCRdb to 2019 to 2021). Turning to the overall study: Samples from collaborators originated in the United States, Italy and Spain and spanned both the acute and convalescent phases of COVID-19. The material from the prospective study consisted of cDNA or gDNA derived from T cells, B-cell-depleted T cells, or PBMCs. Deeply sampled blood TCRbeta repertoires from subjects exposed to, actively infected with, or recovered from COVID-19 were included in the dataset. A freely available public database, intended as a resource for researchers studying the immune response to SARS-CoV-2, is where the repertoires were released. The samples were drawn from two sources: the first 160 participants of the ongoing ImmuneRACE study, and fewer than 1,500 subjects contributed by 6 global collaborators. Nearly every sample came with metadata listing a de-identified subject ID, COVID-19 status, age in years and sex. Where available, HLA class I and class II types were obtained from metadata supplied by the sample provider rather than from assay-based typing. The paper's findings and limits, for the study overall: The amount of clinical and demographic metadata varied by source and participant and was provided uncurated.

V ends up 3 bases short and J 1 base short, with an unmatched junction base count of 9. Including cysteine and phenylalanine, the CDR3 has 18 amino acids. Only the CDR3 DNA stays, 54 bases, in frame from base 1. The CDR1 and CDR2 encoded by the germline V gene are KGHDR and SFDVKD. Each collaborating institution followed its own protocols to collect whole blood in K2EDTA tubes. Collaborator samples were shipped for TCRbeta analysis as frozen whole blood, isolated PBMCs, or DNA extracted from either sample type. The immunoSEQ Assay, a bias-controlled multiplex PCR, was used to amplify TCRbeta CDR3 regions from genomic DNA. As for the original processing: Within the assay, amplification of reference gene primers was used to estimate how many nucleated cells each sample contained. Sequence reads were collapsed and filtered to measure the absolute abundance of every unique TCRbeta CDR3 rearrangement. For each sample, productive Simpson clonality was calculated as the square root of Simpson's diversity index over productive rearrangements. In its TCRdb copy, this immuneACCESS table keeps in-frame sequences only and misses some clones. Where compared with another copy, unresolved V genes explain less than half of these, and the others have no known cause. V and J calls and clone size are those listed in that table; D and trimming were worked out from the DNA. The sample table lists about 150,000 clones, about 90% of them with a count of one. Roughly 10% of the sample rests with the top ten.

Remarks on this clone: Its cognate antigen has yet to be identified. There are no base qualities to consult, and no much larger clone falls within one base.

The receptor was derived from a man aged 60-69 years with active or convalescent COVID-19. Recombination joined TRBV24-1 with TRBJ2-1; 9 middle bases align to TRBD1. Material for sequencing was peripheral blood. The CDR3 region reads CATSDAQPGQGSYNEQFF. The bases read TGTGCCACCAGTGATGCCCAACCGGGACAGGGATCCTACAATGAGCAGTTCTTC.